This TCR beta chain was documented in a study of T cells in Graves' hyperthyroidism and ophthalmopathy. Ophthalmopathy cases scored 3 or more on the Clinical Activity Score and 4 or more on NOSPECS grade, with duration below 3 months. Reasons for excluding patients were uncontrolled infection, other autoimmune disease, pregnancy or lactation. Each 10 ml fresh peripheral blood draw supplied the PBMCs. V lost 0 bases, J lost 1 base, and 0 bases stayed unmatched. The CDR3 contains 15 residues. Germline CDR1 reads LGHNA; CDR2 reads YSLEER. From RNA transcripts, TCR beta CDR3 regions were amplified. The HTBI primer set drove a first-round RT-PCR of the TCR CDR3. Each CDR3 protein gets one entry after TCRdb re-called the multiplex PCR reads with MiXCR. The profile covers hundreds of thousands of distinct CDR3 sequences, with roughly 14% appearing a single time and around 4% taken by the ten largest. This clonotype was seen ten or more times. Antigen specificity is unknown.

Study observations and caveats: The model made its ophthalmopathy prediction, and onset followed a median approximately 7 months later.

The clonotype was recovered from a middle-aged woman with Graves' ophthalmopathy. The J gene is TRBJ2-7, the V gene TRBV4-3; 10 nucleotides agree with TRBD2. The sequenced sample was blood. CDR3 coding DNA: TGCGCCAGCAGCCAAGATAGCGGGGGGTCCTACGAGCAGTACTTC. Amino acids: CASSQDSGGSYEQYF.